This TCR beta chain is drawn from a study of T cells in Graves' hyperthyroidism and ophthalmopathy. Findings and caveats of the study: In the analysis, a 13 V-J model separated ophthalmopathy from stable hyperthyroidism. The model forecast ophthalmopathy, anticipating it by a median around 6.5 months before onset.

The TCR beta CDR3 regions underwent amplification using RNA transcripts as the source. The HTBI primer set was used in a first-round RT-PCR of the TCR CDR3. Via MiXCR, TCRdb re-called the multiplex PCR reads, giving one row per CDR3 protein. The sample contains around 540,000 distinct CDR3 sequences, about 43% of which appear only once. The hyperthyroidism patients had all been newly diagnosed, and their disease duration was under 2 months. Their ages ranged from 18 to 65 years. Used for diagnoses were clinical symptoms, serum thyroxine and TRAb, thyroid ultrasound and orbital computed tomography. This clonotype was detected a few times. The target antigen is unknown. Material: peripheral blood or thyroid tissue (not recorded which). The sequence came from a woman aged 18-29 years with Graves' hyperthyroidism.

CDR3 in amino acids: CASSLVYQPQHF. The CDR3 bases are TGTGCCAGCAGCTTGGTTTATCAGCCCCAGCATTTT. The rearrangement uses TRBV7-2 and TRBJ1-5; D ambiguous. The V end lost 3 bases, the J end lost 5 bases, and 5 bases lay between the germline ends. Looked up from germline, CDR1 is SGHTA and CDR2 is FQGNSA. This CDR3 spans 12 amino acids. The full variable domain, completed using reference TRBV7-2 and TRBJ1-5, is GAGVSQSPSNKVTEKGKDVELRCDPISGHTALYWYRQSLGQGLEFLIYFQGNSAPDKSGLPSDRFSAERTGGSVSTLTIQRTQQEDSAVYLCASSLVYQPQHFGDGTRLSIL.